What follows are 9 T cell receptor beta chains derived from one specimen sequenced in a study of cytomegalovirus exposure and HLA in healthy donors. The PCR used 60 Vbeta and 13 Jbeta primers. Measured with immunoSEQ multiplex PCR; TCRdb has only the in-frame clones, and not every one. Of about 43,000 clones listed, about 64% are singletons. Sequencing used PBMCs. The receptors originated from a man between 60 and 75 years old in good health and CMV-seropositive.

This clone was detected only a few times. The chain couples TRBV13 to TRBJ2-1; D might be TRBD2 (5 bases). The V and J ends lost 5 bases and 2 bases respectively, with 10 bases between them. The CDR3 has 14 residues. Germline V gene sequence: CDR1 PRHDT, CDR2 FYEKMQ (reference sequence). For the CDR3, the DNA is TGTGCCAGCAGCCCCCAGGAGGCCTACAATGAGCAGTTCTTC. Protein product: CASSPQEAYNEQFF.

This clone was recorded once. In DNA, the CDR3 is TGCGCCAGCAGCCAAGATATGGTTGGTGGGCGTCCAGATACGCAGTATTTT. Translation: CASSQDMVGGRPDTQYF. The V and J genes are TRBV4-3 and TRBJ2-3, with D unclear. Between the trimmed V and J ends, which lost 0 bases and 4 bases, there was a span of 17 bases. CDR3 size: 17 residues. Germline assignment: CDR1 LGHNA and CDR2 YSLEER.

This clone was counted between two and nine times. This chain connects TRBV19 to TRBJ1-1; 10 nucleotides align to TRBD1. The CDR3 consists of 14 residues. J was trimmed by 5 bases and V by 4 bases; bases with no gene match: 4. Germline lookup yields CDR1 LNHDA and CDR2 SQIVND (reference sequence). CDR3 bases: TGTGCCAGTAGTAGGACAGGGGGGGGGACTGAAGCTTTCTTT. Amino acids: CASSRTGGGTEAFF.

This rearrangement joins TRBV9 to TRBJ2-2, with 9 bases aligning to TRBD2. Germline loops: CDR1 SGDLS, CDR2 YYNGEE. The CDR3 is made up of 15 amino acids. V lost 0 bases, J lost 4 bases, and 1 base stayed unmatched. CDR3 DNA sequence: TGTGCCAGCAGCGTAGGCGGGAGGGTCACCGGGGAGCTGTTTTTT. It codes for CASSVGGRVTGELFF.

V is TRBV9 and J is TRBJ1-4; D call uncertain. The CDR3 is 16 residues long. V shed 3 bases and J shed 6 bases, with 18 bases lying between them. Germline V CDR1 and CDR2: SGDLS, YYNGEE. The CDR3 DNA is TGTGCCAGCAGCGCGTCACCGCGAAGGCGGGATGAAAAACTGTTTTTT. Translated, it gives CASSASPRRRDEKLFF.

The rearrangement uses TRBV4-1 and TRBJ2-5, with D tentatively TRBD2 (6 bases). The end of the DNA fits TRBJ2-7 better, so the J call may be wrong. Germline loops: CDR1 MGHRA, CDR2 YSYEKL. CDR3 size: 14 residues. The CDR3 DNA follows: TGCGCCAGCAGCCGAGGGACTTACTCCTACGAGCAGTACTTC. Protein product: CASSRGTYSYEQYF.

The chain joins TRBV7-6 to TRBJ2-2; TRBD2 aligns across 9 bases. CDR3 length equals 16 residues. The germline V gene encodes CDR1 SGHVS and CDR2 FNYEAQ. V lost 1 base, J lost 5 bases, and 5 bases stayed unmatched. The CDR3, as DNA: TGTGCCAGCAGCTTAGAGGCTAGCGGGAAGACCGGGGAGCTGTTTTTT. This encodes CASSLEASGKTGELFF.

A remark on this clone: A read error may be the cause here, since a much bigger clone is one base away. The chain uses TRBV7-9 and TRBJ2-5, with D perhaps TRBD2 (5 bases). The end of the DNA aligns better with TRBJ2-7, so the J call may be wrong. CDR3 length: 12 amino acids. Germline V lookup: CDR1 SEHNR, CDR2 FQNEAQ (reference sequence). In nucleotides, the CDR3 is TGTTCCAGCACCCCAGGAGGATCCGAGCAGTACTTC. Translated: CSSTPGGSEQYF.

This clone has more than one count but fewer than ten. The CDR3 nucleotides are TGTGCCAGTAGTATAGGTGGTAGGAGTACCGGGGAGCTGTTTTTT. It encodes CASSIGGRSTGELFF. J is TRBJ2-2 and V is TRBV19; D ambiguous. The CDR3 covers 15 residues. Germline CDR1 and CDR2: LNHDA and SQIVND (reference sequence). V lost 1 base to trimming and J lost 5 bases, with 11 bases between them.